This T cell receptor (beta chain) is from a study of response to subunit inactivated influenza vaccine. V shed 1 base, J shed 7 bases, and the junction held 7 bases outside the gene matches. This CDR3 has 15 amino acids. The germline V gene encodes CDR1 SGHDT and CDR2 YYEEEE. TCRdb reprocessed the RT-PCR reads with MiXCR, giving one entry per CDR3 protein. The data hold 500,000 to 600,000 distinct CDR3 sequences, with around 11% observed a single time. These data also formed part of another study, on T cells expressing NK-cell markers. From that report: UMIs accompanied the 5'RACE template switching by which TCR beta cDNA was made. Repertoire data for TCR beta were derived from sorted T cells (CD3+CD56+NKG2C+, CD3+CD56+NKG2C- and CD3+CD56-NKG2C+).

This clonotype was obtained from a man aged 45 to 65 who received an inactivated influenza vaccine. The sequencing here drew on PBMCs from blood, taken on the day of vaccination. The chain uses TRBV5-6 and TRBJ1-5, with 8 bases aligning to TRBD1. The CDR3: CASSLLQGERQPQHF. The CDR3 DNA follows: TGTGCCAGCAGCTTGTTACAGGGGGAACGGCAGCCCCAGCATTTT.